This T cell receptor beta chain was sequenced for a study of T cells in Graves' hyperthyroidism and ophthalmopathy. Amplification targeted TCR beta CDR3 regions from RNA transcripts. A first-round RT-PCR of the TCR CDR3 used the HTBI primer set. TCRdb fed the multiplex PCR reads into MiXCR, producing one record per CDR3 protein. The profile covers hundreds of thousands of distinct CDR3 sequences, with under 15% appearing a single time and roughly 13% taken by the ten largest. This clonotype was found many times. What it recognizes is unknown. V trimming: 6 bases; J trimming: 6 bases; junction bases outside the gene matches: 12. Germline CDR1 reads SGHRS; CDR2 reads YFSETQ. The CDR3 runs 15 residues. Findings and caveats of the study: Among clonotypes expanded in thyroid above 0.001, most were also found in blood.

The source is a man aged 18 to 29 with Graves' ophthalmopathy. J is TRBJ2-7 and V is TRBV5-1, with TRBD1 identical over 10 bases. The sequenced material came from blood. The CDR3 bases are TGCGCCAGCACCCAATTGACAGGGGGCTCCGGCGAGCAGTACTTC. This codes for CASTQLTGGSGEQYF.